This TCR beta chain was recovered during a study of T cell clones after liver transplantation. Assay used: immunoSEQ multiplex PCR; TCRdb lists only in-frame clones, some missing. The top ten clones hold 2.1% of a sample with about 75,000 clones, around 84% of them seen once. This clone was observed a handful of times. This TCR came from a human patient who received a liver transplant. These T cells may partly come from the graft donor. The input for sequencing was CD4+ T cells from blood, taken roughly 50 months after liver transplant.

The CDR3 DNA sequence: TGCGCCAGCAGCCAAGTCAGAGGGTCTAATTCACCCCTCCACTTT. This encodes CASSQVRGSNSPLHF. The chain recombines TRBV4-3 with TRBJ1-6, with D hard to call. Between the trimmed V and J ends, which lost 1 base and 6 bases, there was a span of 10 bases. The CDR3 is 15 residues long. From germline, CDR1 is LGHNA and CDR2 YSLEER.